The rows below give T cell receptor beta chains drawn from one sample of a study of T cells after yellow fever vaccination. One entry per CDR3 protein, called by TCRdb with MiXCR from the 5' RACE reads. This sample has 300,000 or so distinct CDR3 sequences; around 7% occur once, and the top ten carry 18%. The material sequenced was PBMCs, taken about 41 days after the first yellow fever vaccination. All receptors come from a man younger than 35 who received the YFV17D yellow fever vaccine. The CDR3 runs from the conserved cysteine through the conserved F or W. D genes are given only for firm matches. Clone size is stated in some rows and not others, as once, few, many or a class when expanded.

V gene	D gene	J gene	clone size	CDR3 protein	CDR3 DNA
TRBV6-2/TRBV6-3	TRBD1	TRBJ2-3	few	CASSSTGGTDTQYF	TGTGCCAGCAGTTCGACAGGGGGAACAGATACGCAGTATTTT
TRBV19	.	TRBJ1-2	.	CASRKGTDNYGYTF	TGTGCCAGTAGAAAAGGGACCGACAACTATGGCTACACCTTC
TRBV4-2	TRBD1	TRBJ1-1	many	CASSPGQENTEAFF	TGTGCCAGCAGCCCGGGACAGGAAAACACTGAAGCTTTCTTT
TRBV15	TRBD2	TRBJ2-1	.	CATKDLGGRDEQFF	TGTGCCACCAAAGACCTGGGGGGGAGGGATGAGCAGTTCTTC
TRBV5-1	TRBD2	TRBJ2-3	many	CASSFFAGGGTDTQYF	TGCGCCAGCAGCTTCTTCGCGGGGGGCGGTACAGATACGCAGTATTTT
TRBV7-9	.	TRBJ1-1	few	CASSLEGEGTEAFF	TGTGCCAGCAGCTTAGAAGGGGAGGGCACTGAAGCTTTCTTT
TRBV18	.	TRBJ2-2	few	CASSRGTFPNTGELFF	TGTGCCAGCTCACGGGGGACCTTTCCAAACACCGGGGAGCTGTTTTTT
TRBV7-2	.	TRBJ1-5	many	CASQGYNQPQHF	TGTGCCAGCCAGGGGTACAATCAGCCCCAGCATTTT
TRBV4-2	TRBD2	TRBJ2-5	few	CASSRPLAGGTETQYF	TGTGCCAGCAGCCGACCACTAGCGGGGGGTACAGAGACCCAGTACTTC
TRBV7-2	TRBD1	TRBJ2-2	few	CASSYGQGVELFF	TGTGCCAGCAGCTATGGACAGGGAGTGGAGCTGTTTTTT
TRBV29-1	.	TRBJ2-5	many	CSAGRQGETQYF	TGCAGCGCCGGGAGACAGGGCGAGACCCAGTACTTC
TRBV20-1	.	TRBJ2-5	.	CSARDPALQETQYF	TGCAGTGCTAGAGATCCAGCCCTCCAAGAGACCCAGTACTTC
TRBV12-3/TRBV12-4	.	TRBJ2-5	many	CASNAGTAGGTQYF	TGTGCCAGCAATGCCGGGACCGCCGGGGGGACCCAGTACTTC
TRBV12-3/TRBV12-4	TRBD1	TRBJ1-3	.	CASSLGQGLTIYF	TGTGCCAGCAGTTTAGGACAGGGATTAACCATATATTTT
TRBV7-8	TRBD2	TRBJ2-3	many	CASSHQRGGRETQYF	TGTGCCAGCAGCCATCAGCGGGGGGGGAGGGAGACGCAGTATTTT
TRBV2	TRBD2	TRBJ2-3	.	CASKPSGGSSDTQYF	TGTGCCAGCAAACCTAGCGGGGGGAGCTCAGATACGCAGTATTTT
TRBV12-3/TRBV12-4	.	TRBJ1-6	few	CASTPEGGNSPLHF	TGTGCCAGCACCCCTGAGGGTGGGAATTCACCCCTCCACTTT
TRBV27	TRBD1	TRBJ2-6	.	CASSFKPTGVGSGANVLTF	TGTGCCAGCAGTTTCAAACCGACAGGGGTAGGATCTGGGGCCAACGTCCTGACTTTC
TRBV7-8	.	TRBJ2-1	.	CASSRRRFPNEQFF	TGTGCCAGCAGCCGTCGCAGGTTTCCCAATGAGCAGTTCTTC
TRBV18	.	TRBJ1-1	few	CASSPPWGSTEAFF	TGTGCCAGCTCACCACCGTGGGGGAGCACTGAAGCTTTCTTT
TRBV5-6	.	TRBJ2-1	few	CASSPSAGSSYNEQFF	TGTGCCAGCAGCCCGAGCGCGGGGAGCTCCTACAATGAGCAGTTCTTC
TRBV7-2	TRBD2	TRBJ2-3	few	CASSLARGGTDTQYF	TGTGCCAGCAGCTTAGCGCGGGGGGGCACAGATACGCAGTATTTT
TRBV10-2	TRBD1	TRBJ2-7	.	CASSESRSGTGYEQYF	TGCGCCAGCAGTGAGTCGAGGTCCGGGACAGGCTACGAGCAGTACTTC
TRBV12-3/TRBV12-4	.	TRBJ1-4	few	CASSIVVEGEKLFF	TGTGCCAGCAGTATTGTCGTTGAAGGTGAAAAACTGTTTTTT
TRBV6-5	.	TRBJ2-2	few	CASSYGVALRTGELFF	TGTGCCAGCAGTTACGGGGTAGCGCTTAGGACCGGGGAGCTGTTTTTT
TRBV2	TRBD1	TRBJ2-3	few	CASIGTGGPDTQYF	TGTGCCAGCATCGGGACAGGGGGACCAGATACGCAGTATTTT
TRBV3-1	.	TRBJ1-1	many	CASSQDPAADTEAFF	TGTGCCAGCAGCCAAGACCCAGCGGCGGACACTGAAGCTTTCTTT
TRBV5-1	.	TRBJ1-1	many	CASSSLNPGKTEAFF	TGCGCCAGCAGCTCCCTTAACCCAGGGAAAACTGAAGCTTTCTTT
TRBV30	.	TRBJ2-1	.	CAWRGQGGNEQFF	TGTGCCTGGAGAGGCCAGGGGGGCAATGAGCAGTTCTTC
TRBV6-1	.	TRBJ2-1	.	CASVSSWGSYNEQFF	TGTGCCAGCGTGAGCTCTTGGGGCTCCTACAATGAGCAGTTCTTC
TRBV5-1	.	TRBJ2-7	many	CASSTGVSGEQYF	TGCGCCAGCAGCACTGGGGTGTCAGGCGAGCAGTACTTC
TRBV19	TRBD1	TRBJ1-5	few	CASSMTRTGTDQPQHF	TGTGCCAGTAGTATGACCCGGACAGGGACCGATCAGCCCCAGCATTTT
TRBV21-1	.	TRBJ1-1	many	CASSSRVSNTEAFF	TGTGCCAGCAGCAGCAGGGTGTCGAACACTGAAGCTTTCTTT
TRBV5-1	TRBD2	TRBJ2-5	.	CASSLEASGAGETQYF	TGCGCCAGCAGCTTGGAGGCTAGCGGGGCGGGGGAGACCCAGTACTTC
TRBV4-3	.	TRBJ1-4	few	CASISATNEKLFF	TGCGCCAGCATAAGTGCAACTAATGAAAAACTGTTTTTT
TRBV20-1	TRBD1	TRBJ1-2	.	CSARTGTYGYTF	TGCAGTGCCCGGACAGGGACCTATGGCTACACCTTC
TRBV12-3/TRBV12-4	TRBD2	TRBJ2-1	.	CASSLAPSGGYEQFF	TGTGCCAGCAGTTTGGCTCCTAGCGGGGGCTATGAGCAGTTCTTC
TRBV12-3/TRBV12-4	.	TRBJ2-5	many	CASSTVRGQETQYF	TGTGCCAGCAGTACCGTCCGAGGGCAAGAGACCCAGTACTTC
TRBV10-3	.	TRBJ1-2	few	CAISESKAGQHGYTF	TGTGCCATCAGTGAGTCGAAGGCGGGGCAGCATGGCTACACCTTC
TRBV7-2	.	TRBJ2-2	few	CASSPSRGNTGELFF	TGTGCCAGCAGCCCATCACGGGGGAACACCGGGGAGCTGTTTTTT
TRBV9	.	TRBJ1-6	.	CASSVGQATDSPLHF	TGTGCCAGCAGCGTAGGACAGGCGACTGATTCACCCCTCCACTTT
TRBV7-2	.	TRBJ2-1	few	CASSPPPLLSNEQFF	TGTGCCAGCAGCCCTCCTCCCCTCCTATCCAATGAGCAGTTCTTC
TRBV7-2	TRBD1	TRBJ1-5	few	CASSFGQGTGQPQHF	TGTGCCAGCAGCTTCGGACAGGGGACGGGCCAGCCCCAGCATTTT